The 26 T cell receptor beta chains below come from one sample, sequenced in a study of control samples from healthy donors and cancer patients (dated by TCRdb to about 2020). Receptors were amplified or captured by the immunoSEQ multiplex PCR assay. TCRdb stores this immuneACCESS table with in-frame sequences only. Part of the clones is absent; in the studies checked, under half of the shortfall reflects unresolved V genes, and no reason is known for the rest. The sample table contains around 82,000 clones; only one count was recorded for roughly 86% of them. Around 18% of the sample is taken by the ten largest. The sequencing input was blood. These receptors were obtained from a man aged 45 to 65 in good health.

V gene TRBV19 combines with J gene TRBJ2-5; D gene uncertain. The CDR3 has 15 residues. Germline-derived CDR1 and CDR2 are LNHDA and SQIVND (reference sequence). Trimming stripped 4 bases from V and 0 bases from J, with 12 bases between. The CDR3 bases are TGTGCCAGTAGTAAGGTGAACGGGTACCAAGAGACCCAGTACTTC. The encoded protein is CASSKVNGYQETQYF.

The chain employs TRBV6-1 and TRBJ2-1, with 11 bases aligning to TRBD2. Germline V gene lookup returns CDR1 MNHNS and CDR2 SASEGT. V lost 2 bases and J lost 7; bases outside the gene matches: 10. The CDR3 is 17 residues long. The DNA for the CDR3 is TGTGCCAGCAGTGAATATAGCGGGGGGGCGGTCGGTAATGAGCAGTTCTTC. This codes for CASSEYSGGAVGNEQFF.

This chain connects TRBV3-1 (or the pseudogene TRBV3-2) to TRBJ2-7, with D perhaps matching TRBD1 (6 bases). This CDR3 is 13 amino acids long. Germline V gene lookup returns CDR1 LGHDT and CDR2 YNNKEL (reference sequence). Trimming took off 3 bases at V and 7 bases at J, with 13 bases between the two ends. DNA of the CDR3: TGTGCCAGCAGCCATTGGGAAGGGGGTGAGCAGTACTTC. This translates into CASSHWEGGEQYF.

The rearrangement uses TRBV19 and TRBJ2-1; 11 bases are a match to TRBD2. Trimming cost V 5 bases and J 3 bases; bases outside gene matches: 3. Germline V gene lookup returns CDR1 LNHDA and CDR2 SQIVND (reference sequence). CDR3 length: 15 residues. For the CDR3, the DNA is TGTGCCAGTAGTTCGGGACTAGCGGTCTACAATGAGCAGTTCTTC. Amino acid sequence: CASSSGLAVYNEQFF.

The J gene is TRBJ1-1, the V gene TRBV24-1; 10 nucleotides agree with TRBD1. CDR1 is KGHDR and CDR2 is SFDVKD in the germline V gene. The length of the CDR3 is 14 residues. Losses at the gene ends were 7 bases for V and 11 bases for J; bases not matched to a gene: 12. This CDR3 is CATRPGQGFSEAFF. CDR3 nucleotide sequence: TGTGCCACCAGGCCGGGACAGGGGTTCTCGGAGGCTTTCTTT.

The CDR3 sequence is CASSLAGNYGYTF. DNA of the CDR3: TGTGCCAGCAGTTTGGCAGGGAACTATGGCTACACCTTC. The chain links TRBV12-3 or TRBV12-4 to TRBJ1-2; D is perhaps TRBD1 (5 bases). V was clipped by 3 bases and J by 2 bases, with 7 bases between them. The CDR3 is 13 amino acids.

This CDR3 is CASRQGARGYTF. The CDR3 coding sequence is TGTGCCAGCAGACAGGGGGCGAGGGGCTACACCTTC. This chain connects TRBV6-5 to TRBJ1-2; 9 bases line up with TRBD1. There are 12 residues in the CDR3. J was trimmed by 8 bases and V by 6 bases; bases with no gene match: 4. Looked up from germline, CDR1 is MNHEY and CDR2 is SVGAGI.

The chain has TRBV14 and TRBJ1-1; TRBD1 agrees at 10 bases. The CDR3 loop spans 15 amino acids. J lost 5 bases, V lost 3 bases, and 6 bases had no gene match. In germline, CDR1 is SGHDN, CDR2 FVKESK. Here the CDR3 DNA reads TGTGCCAGCAGCCAGGCAGGACAGGGGGTTACTGAAGCTTTCTTT. Protein product: CASSQAGQGVTEAFF.

The chain has TRBV19 and TRBJ2-7; D unclear. The CDR3 length is 12 residues. V dropped 8 bases and J dropped 3 bases, with 11 bases sitting between them. Germline V CDR1 and CDR2: LNHDA, SQIVND (reference sequence). The CDR3 DNA sequence: TGTGCCAGTGGGTTTACCCACTACGAGCAGTACTTC. It is translated as CASGFTHYEQYF.

The chain employs TRBV11-2 and TRBJ2-1; no clear D. The CDR3 totals 13 residues. Trimming removed 1 base from V and 8 bases from J, with 9 bases in between. CDR1 is SGHAT, CDR2 FQNNGV, per germline. The CDR3 DNA is TGTGCCAGCAGCTTAGGATGGTCGGATGAGCAGTTCTTC. Protein product: CASSLGWSDEQFF.

The rearrangement uses TRBV15 and TRBJ1-6, with D possibly TRBD1 on 6 matching bases. The CDR3 length is 14 residues. Trimming pared 1 base from V and 7 bases from J, leaving 8 bases between. Germline V gene lookup returns CDR1 LNHNV and CDR2 YYDKDF (reference sequence). CDR3 sequence reads: CATSRAGANSPLHF. The CDR3 nucleotides are TGTGCCACCAGCAGAGCAGGGGCCAATTCACCCCTCCACTTT.

The chain carries TRBV11-3 and TRBJ2-5; 13 nucleotides line up with TRBD2. CDR3 length equals 17 residues. Germline assignment: CDR1 SGHNT and CDR2 YENEEA. J was trimmed by 5 bases and V by 3 bases; bases with no gene match: 9. The CDR3 DNA follows: TGTGCCAGCAGCTTCGGACTAGCGGGAGTGGGGCGGGAGACCCAGTACTTC. Protein: CASSFGLAGVGRETQYF. The variable domain in full, with the rest retrieved from reference TRBV11-3 and TRBJ2-5, is EAGVVQSPRYKIIEKKQPVAFWCNPISGHNTLYWYLQNLGQGPELLIRYENEEAVDDSQLPKDRFSAERLKGVDSTLKIQPAELGDSAVYLCASSFGLAGVGRETQYFGPGTRLLVL.

This chain joins TRBV4-2 and TRBJ1-6, with 10 positions matching TRBD1. The CDR3 runs 13 residues. The junction had 0 bases not matched to a gene; V was cut back by 5 bases and J by 8 bases. The V gene's germline CDR1 is LGHNA and CDR2 YNFKEQ. The CDR3 here is CASSGTGDSPLHF. The CDR3 bases are TGTGCCAGCAGCGGGACAGGGGATTCACCCCTCCACTTT.

This chain uses TRBV6-2 or TRBV6-3 with TRBJ2-1, with 8 positions matching TRBD1. The CDR3 covers 14 residues. Per the germline V gene, CDR1 is MNHEY and CDR2 is SVGEGT. Unmatched junction bases numbered 4, after V lost 5 bases and J lost 4 bases. The CDR3 here is CASSQGQEYNEQFF. CDR3 nucleotide sequence: TGTGCCAGCAGTCAGGGACAGGAATACAATGAGCAGTTCTTC.

The chain couples TRBV4-3 to TRBJ1-2; 10 bases map to TRBD1. Germline CDR1 reads LGHNA; CDR2 reads YSLEER. The CDR3 extends over 16 amino acids. V lost 3 bases to trimming and J lost 4 bases; unmatched junction nucleotides: 8. The CDR3 nucleotides read TGCGCCAGCAGCCAGGCGGACAGGGGGGATCTCTATGGCTACACCTTC. It is translated as CASSQADRGDLYGYTF.

This rearrangement joins TRBV19 to TRBJ2-1, with 9 bases identical to TRBD2. V shed 7 bases and J 6 bases; nucleotides not matched to a gene: 10. Germline V lookup: CDR1 LNHDA, CDR2 SQIVND (reference sequence). The CDR3 has 15 amino acids. CDR3: CASKRASGASNEQFF. The CDR3 bases are TGTGCCAGTAAGCGGGCTAGCGGGGCCTCCAATGAGCAGTTCTTC.

The genes are TRBV7-3 and TRBJ1-1; 7 nucleotides match TRBD1. This CDR3 spans 13 amino acids. In germline, CDR1 is SGHTA, CDR2 FQGTGA. V lost 4 bases and J lost 4; bases outside the gene matches: 3. This CDR3 is CASSSSGGTEAFF. CDR3 nucleotides: TGTGCCAGCAGCTCTTCAGGGGGCACTGAAGCTTTCTTT.

The chain couples TRBV19 to TRBJ1-2; 9 bases match TRBD1. Germline-derived CDR1 and CDR2 are LNHDA and SQIVND (reference sequence). This CDR3 region has 15 residues. V dropped 5 bases and J dropped 4; count of bases not matched to a gene: 8. CDR3 residues: CASSPLDRGGYGYTF. The CDR3 bases are TGTGCCAGTAGTCCCCTGGACAGGGGAGGCTATGGCTACACCTTC.

The V and J genes are TRBV10-3 and TRBJ2-3; D might be TRBD1 or TRBD2, each matching 6 bases. CDR3 length equals 13 residues. V lost 10 bases and J lost 4, with 15 bases in between. Germline loops: CDR1 ENHRY, CDR2 SYGVKD. DNA of the CDR3: TGTGCCACTGGGGGCAGGGAGGCAGATACGCAGTATTTT. Its translation: CATGGREADTQYF.

The V call is TRBV28, the J call TRBJ1-2, with D tentatively TRBD1 (5 bases). Germline V gene sequence: CDR1 MDHEN, CDR2 SYDVKM. This CDR3 is built from 14 residues. Trimming removed 3 bases at V and 7 bases at J, with 15 bases between. In nucleotides, the CDR3 is TGTGCCAGCAGTTTGCGGAGACAGTTCAGTGGCTACACCTTC. Amino acid sequence: CASSLRRQFSGYTF.

V gene TRBV3-1 (or the pseudogene TRBV3-2) combines with J gene TRBJ2-5; the D is unclear. This CDR3 region has 12 residues. Germline V CDR1 and CDR2: LGHDT, YNNKEL (reference sequence). The germline V and J ends were trimmed by 4 bases and 10 bases, with 13 bases remaining between them. The CDR3 reads CASSRINGVQYF. The CDR3 nucleotides are TGTGCCAGCAGCCGCATCAATGGGGTCCAGTACTTC.

This sequence joins TRBV27 and TRBJ1-1; D remains ambiguous. The germline gives CDR1 MNHEY, CDR2 SMNVEV (reference sequence). The CDR3 has 12 amino acids. With 10 bases removed from V and 7 bases from J, the gap between germline ends came to 16 bases. In DNA, the CDR3 is TGTGCCACTCACCCCACGGCCCTTGAAGCTTTCTTT. This gives the protein CATHPTALEAFF.

The chain couples TRBV30 to TRBJ1-2; 9 bases are shared with TRBD1. The CDR3 runs to 13 residues. Germline V lookup: CDR1 GTSNPN, CDR2 SVGIG (reference sequence). V was pared by 2 bases and J by 8 bases, with 6 bases of the junction left unmatched. Here the CDR3 reads CAWSRDRVDGYTF. CDR3 nucleotides: TGTGCCTGGAGTAGGGACAGGGTTGACGGCTACACCTTC.

The J gene is TRBJ2-5, the V gene TRBV10-1; the D gene is possibly TRBD2 (6 bases). This CDR3 has 13 amino acids. The V end was cut by 6 bases, the J end by 5 bases, with 13 bases between. Germline V CDR1 and CDR2: WNHNN, SYGVQD (reference sequence). CDR3 sequence: CASSGTLEETQYF. The CDR3 nucleotides are TGCGCCAGCAGCGGGACTCTCGAGGAGACCCAGTACTTC.

The chain uses TRBV2 and TRBJ1-6; 9 nucleotides line up with TRBD1. The germline gives CDR1 SNHLY, CDR2 FYNNEI. This CDR3 region has 15 residues. The trim removed 4 bases at V and 9 bases at J, leaving 7 bases unmatched. The CDR3 region has the DNA TGTGCCAGCAGTGCAACAGGGGGCGCGGGTTCACCCCTCCACTTT. It translates to CASSATGGAGSPLHF.

V usage is TRBV27 and J usage is TRBJ2-2; 7 nucleotides agree with TRBD1. This CDR3 is 16 amino acids long. Trimming took 6 bases from V and 1 from J; bases not matched to a gene: 8. Germline V gives CDR1 MNHEY, CDR2 SMNVEV (reference sequence). In nucleotides, the CDR3 is TGTGCCAGCAGCCTCTCGGGACAGCTGAACACCGGGGAGCTGTTTTTT. Translation: CASSLSGQLNTGELFF.